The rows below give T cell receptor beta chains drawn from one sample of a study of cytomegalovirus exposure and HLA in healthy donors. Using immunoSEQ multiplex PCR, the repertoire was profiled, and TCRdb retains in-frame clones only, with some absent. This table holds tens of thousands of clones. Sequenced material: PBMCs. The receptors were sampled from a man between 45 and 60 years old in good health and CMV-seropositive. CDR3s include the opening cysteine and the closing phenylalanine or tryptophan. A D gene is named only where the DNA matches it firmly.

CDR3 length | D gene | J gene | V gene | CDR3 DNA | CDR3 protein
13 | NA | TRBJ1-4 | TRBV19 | TGTGCCAGCACGCGGTCAACTAATGAAAAACTGTTTTTT | CASTRSTNEKLFF
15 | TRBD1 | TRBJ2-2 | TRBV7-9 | TGTGCCAGCAGCTGGACAGGGATGAGCACCGGGGAGCTGTTTTTT | CASSWTGMSTGELFF
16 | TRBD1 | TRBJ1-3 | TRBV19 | TGTGCCAGTAGTATATGGACAGGCGCCTCTGGAAACACCATATATTTT | CASSIWTGASGNTIYF
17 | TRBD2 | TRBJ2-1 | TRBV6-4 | TGTGCCAGCAGCCCCGGGGTACTAGCGGGAGGGCCCAATGAGCAGTTCTTC | CASSPGVLAGGPNEQFF
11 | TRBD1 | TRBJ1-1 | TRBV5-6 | TGTGCCAGCAGCAACGACAGGGGAGCTTTCTTT | CASSNDRGAFF
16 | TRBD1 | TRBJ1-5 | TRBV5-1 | TGCGCCAGCAGCCCGGGACAGGGTGGTAGCAATCAGCCCCAGCATTTT | CASSPGQGGSNQPQHF
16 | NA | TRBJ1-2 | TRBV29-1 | TGCAGCGTCCGAACCCCCCTGCCCCTAGAGGCCTATGGCTACACCTTC | CSVRTPLPLEAYGYTF
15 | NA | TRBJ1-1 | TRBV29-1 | TGCAGCGTTGAAGATCGGCAGGGGATTAGGACTGAAGCTTTCTTT | CSVEDRQGIRTEAFF
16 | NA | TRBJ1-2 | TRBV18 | TGTGCCAGCTCACCAGTGGGGGGAGTTTTTCAAGATGGCTACACCTTC | CASSPVGGVFQDGYTF
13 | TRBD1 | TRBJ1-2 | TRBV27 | TGTGCCAGCAGTCCAATTACAGGGGAGGGCTACACCTTC | CASSPITGEGYTF
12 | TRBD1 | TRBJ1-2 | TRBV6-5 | TGTGTGTCTACAGGGGATAACTATGGCTACACCTTC | CVSTGDNYGYTF
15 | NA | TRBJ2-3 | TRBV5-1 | TGCGCCAGCAGCTTTACCAGGGCCAAAAGAGATACGCAGTATTTT | CASSFTRAKRDTQYF
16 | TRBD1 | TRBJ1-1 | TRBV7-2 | TGTGCCAGCAGCCCACACAAACAGGGGGTCAGCACTGAAGCTTTCTTT | CASSPHKQGVSTEAFF
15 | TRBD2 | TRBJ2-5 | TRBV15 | TGTGCCACCAGCAGAGATTCGGCGGGGGGAGAGACCCAGTACTTC | CATSRDSAGGETQYF
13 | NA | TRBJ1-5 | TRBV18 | TGTGCCAGCTCACCGGAGAGGGGAGGTCCCCAGCATTTT | CASSPERGGPQHF
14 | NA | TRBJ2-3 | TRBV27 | TGTGCCAGCAGTTTTTCAGTATCCACAGATACGCAGTATTTT | CASSFSVSTDTQYF
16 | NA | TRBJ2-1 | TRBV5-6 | TGTGCCAGCAGCTTGGACGGGAGACCCTACGTTAATGAGCAGTTCTTC | CASSLDGRPYVNEQFF